The present T cell receptor beta chain was sequenced within a study of cytomegalovirus exposure and HLA in healthy donors. Healthy donors of bone marrow made up the group. The primer mix had 60 Vbeta and 13 Jbeta primers. Authors' analysis steps: It was a later analysis that counted 75 million to 90 million unique TCR beta chains, of which 9 million to 13 million were shared. The method was immunoSEQ multiplex PCR; TCRdb's version includes in-frame clones alone and lacks a portion of them. That table is the source of V, J and clone size, and D and trimming were worked out from the DNA. The sample records 200,000 to 250,000 clones, 82% being singletons. The CDR3 has 18 residues. V shed 3 bases and J 1 base; nucleotides not matched to a gene: 13. CDR1 is SGHTA and CDR2 is FQGTGA in the germline V gene.

The chain uses TRBV7-3 and TRBJ2-3, with TRBD2 matching over 7 bases. The receptor was isolated from a woman aged 40 to 50 in good health and CMV-seropositive. Specimen: PBMCs. The chain's CDR3 is CASSLGGAGRTGTDTQYF. The CDR3 nucleotides are TGTGCCAGCAGCTTGGGTGGAGCGGGGAGAACCGGCACAGATACGCAGTATTTT.